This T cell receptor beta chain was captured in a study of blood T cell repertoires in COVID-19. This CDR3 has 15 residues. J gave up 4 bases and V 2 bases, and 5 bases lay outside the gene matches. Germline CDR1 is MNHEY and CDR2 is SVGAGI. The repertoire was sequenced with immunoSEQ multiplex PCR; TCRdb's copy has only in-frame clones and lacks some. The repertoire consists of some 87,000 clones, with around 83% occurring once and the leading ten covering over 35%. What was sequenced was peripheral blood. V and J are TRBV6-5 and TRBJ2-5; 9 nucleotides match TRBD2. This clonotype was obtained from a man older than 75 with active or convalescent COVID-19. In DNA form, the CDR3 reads TGTGCCAGCAGTTACGCGGGACTAGCAGCAGAGACCCAGTACTTC. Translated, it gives CASSYAGLAAETQYF.